One and the same sample provided the 8 T cell receptor beta chains below, sequenced in a study of CD8+CD57+ T cells in acquired aplastic anemia. TCR beta VDJ and CDR3 profiling used genomic DNA as template. One entry per CDR3 protein results from TCRdb running MiXCR on the reads. Of around 430,000 distinct CDR3 sequences listed, less than 35% are singletons. Sequencing was done on patients that had shown CD8+CD57+ cell expansion by flow cytometry. The sample comprised sorted CD4+, CD8+, or CD8+CD57+ T cells (not recorded which) from PBMCs. All receptors derive from a human donor with aplastic anemia.

This clonotype was seen ten or more times. This CDR3 is CASNVGRGWGEDTQYF. DNA for the CDR3: TGCGCCAGTAATGTGGGGAGAGGATGGGGGGAAGATACGCAGTATTTT. The chain uses TRBV10-2 and TRBJ2-3; D possibly corresponds to TRBD2 (6 bases). The CDR3 runs 16 residues. V lost 9 bases, J lost 5 bases, and 24 bases lay in between. CDR1 is WSHSY and CDR2 is SAAADI in the germline V gene.

This clonotype was detected only a few times. The chain combines TRBV9 with TRBJ1-3; no firm D call. CDR1 and CDR2 from the germline V gene are SGDLS and YYNGEE. The CDR3 sequence is 15 residues long. Trimming took 5 bases from V and 1 from J, leaving 13 bases between them. DNA for the CDR3: TGTGCCAGCAGTGAATTTTCCACATCTGGAAACACCATATATTTT. Translation gives CASSEFSTSGNTIYF.

The chain employs TRBV2 and TRBJ1-6, with 11 bases matching TRBD1. Trimming at V came to 6 bases and at J to 7 bases, leaving 5 bases not matched to a gene. The CDR3 is 15 amino acids. Germline V CDR1 and CDR2: SNHLY, FYNNEI. The CDR3 sequence is CASRRTGGSNSPLHF. The CDR3 DNA reads as TGTGCCAGCAGGCGGACAGGGGGCTCGAATTCACCCCTCCACTTT.

This clonotype occurred a few times. The rearrangement links TRBV13 to TRBJ1-2; TRBD1 might be the D (5 bases). V dropped 2 bases and J dropped 8 bases, with 24 bases sitting between them. Germline CDR1 and CDR2: PRHDT and FYEKMQ (reference sequence). CDR3 length: 17 residues. In DNA form, the CDR3 reads TGTGCCAGCAGCTTATTACTGGATTGGGGCAGGGTTGCCGGCTACACCTTC. Translation gives CASSLLLDWGRVAGYTF.

Points on this clonotype: It may be a read error: a sequence one base away is much more abundant. The gene calls are TRBV20-1 and TRBJ2-7; 7 nucleotides match TRBD2. The trim removed 8 bases at V and 0 bases at J, leaving 13 bases unmatched. The CDR3 spans 15 residues. Looked up from germline, CDR1 is DFQATT and CDR2 is SNEGSKA (reference sequence). Here the CDR3 reads CSPIGPASGSYEQYF. CDR3 coding DNA: TGCAGTCCTATCGGGCCGGCTAGCGGCTCCTACGAGCAGTACTTC.

This clonotype turned up a few times. The chain recombines TRBV4-2 with TRBJ1-2, with D perhaps matching TRBD1 (6 bases). Between the trimmed V and J ends, which lost 2 bases and 2 bases, there was a span of 9 bases. Germline V CDR1 and CDR2: LGHNA, YNFKEQ. The CDR3 has 14 amino acids. Here the CDR3 reads CASSQNQGNYGYTF. In nucleotides, the CDR3 is TGTGCCAGCAGCCAAAATCAGGGGAACTATGGCTACACCTTC.

In this sample, this clonotype turned up a few times. The V gene is TRBV14, the J gene TRBJ2-3; weak D call: TRBD2 (6 bases). Germline V lookup: CDR1 SGHDN, CDR2 FVKESK. Deletions cut 0 bases from V and 4 bases from J, with 14 bases between. This CDR3 contains 16 residues. CDR3 nucleotide sequence: TGTGCCAGCAGCCAAGACGCGGGAACGGTTTCAGATACGCAGTATTTT. It codes for CASSQDAGTVSDTQYF.

The chain has TRBV19 and TRBJ1-1; TRBD1 aligns across 9 bases. Germline values: CDR1 LNHDA, CDR2 SQIVND (reference sequence). The CDR3 contains 14 residues. V trimming: 6 bases; J trimming: 5 bases; junction bases outside the gene matches: 7. The CDR3 reads CASRPGTGWTEAFF. CDR3 nucleotides: TGTGCCAGTAGACCCGGGACAGGGTGGACTGAAGCTTTCTTT.